These 18 T cell receptor beta chains were sequenced from one sample in a study of T-cell memory formation after mild COVID-19. MiXCR was run by TCRdb on the 5' RACE reads, yielding one entry per CDR3 protein. The table has roughly 250,000 distinct CDR3 sequences, over 15% seen once; the top ten hold approximately 3.5%. The specimen was PBMCs or a T cell subset sorted from them (not recorded which). The receptors here all came from a man in his late teens or twenties who had mild COVID-19 (a few samples of this study predate the infection). Cell type and time point are not known.

This chain uses TRBV7-9 with TRBJ1-5, with 8 bases identical to TRBD1. The ends lost 5 bases at V and 7 bases at J; junction bases unmatched: 7. Germline V gives CDR1 SEHNR, CDR2 FQNEAQ (reference sequence). This CDR3 spans 14 amino acids. In nucleotides, the CDR3 is TGTGCCAGCAGCCCTACGACAGGGGTGCAGCCCCAGCATTTT. Amino acids: CASSPTTGVQPQHF.

The chain uses TRBV24-1 and TRBJ2-3; 9 bases are shared with TRBD1. Unmatched junction bases numbered 6, after V lost 10 bases and J lost 5 bases. This CDR3 contains 13 residues. Per the germline V gene, CDR1 is KGHDR and CDR2 is SFDVKD. CDR3 sequence: CATGDREGDTQYF. CDR3 DNA: TGTGCCACGGGGGACAGGGAAGGAGATACGCAGTATTTT.

The V gene is TRBV20-1, the J gene TRBJ1-5; D unresolved. Germline CDR1 is DFQATT and CDR2 is SNEGSKA (reference sequence). V lost 3 bases, J lost 3 bases, and 12 bases lay in between. The CDR3 totals 14 residues. The CDR3: CSASNSGNNQPQHF. The CDR3 DNA is TGCAGTGCTAGCAACAGTGGGAACAATCAGCCCCAGCATTTT.

The chain couples TRBV6-5 to TRBJ1-1; D is unresolved. This CDR3 contains 14 residues. The germline V gene has CDR1 MNHEY and CDR2 SVGAGI. Trimming took off 4 bases at V and 3 bases at J, with 12 bases between the two ends. The CDR3 DNA reads TGTGCCAGCAGTTTTGCGGGATACTACACTGAAGCTTTCTTT. This encodes CASSFAGYYTEAFF.

This clonotype was detected only a few times. The rearrangement links TRBV6-1 to TRBJ1-5, with TRBD1 matching over 7 bases. In germline, CDR1 is MNHNS, CDR2 SASEGT. V lost 5 bases, J lost 4 bases, and 8 bases stayed unmatched. The CDR3 is 15 amino acids. The CDR3 region has the DNA TGTGCCAGCAGTCCTTACAGGGGTTGGAATCAGCCCCAGCATTTT. This gives the protein CASSPYRGWNQPQHF.

Only a few counts were recorded for this clonotype. V usage is TRBV7-2 and J usage is TRBJ1-5; D ambiguous. The germline V and J ends were trimmed by 5 bases and 3 bases, with 14 bases remaining between them. The CDR3 covers 15 residues. CDR1 is SGHTA, CDR2 FQGNSA, per germline. The CDR3 here is CASSPSSGNNQPQHF. For the CDR3, the DNA is TGTGCCAGCAGCCCCTCATCTGGGAACAATCAGCCCCAGCATTTT.

V usage is TRBV28 and J usage is TRBJ2-7, with D unresolved. The CDR3 runs to 13 residues. Looked up from germline, CDR1 is MDHEN and CDR2 is SYDVKM. Trimming stripped 5 bases from V and 3 bases from J, with 11 bases between. CDR3 region: CASSPGYYYEQYV. The DNA for the CDR3 is TGTGCCAGCAGTCCAGGTTATTACTACGAGCAGTACGTC.

The DNA for the CDR3 is TGTGCCAGCAGTTGGAGTTCTGGGAGGGGCGGGTCCCTCAATCAGCCCCAGCATTTT. It yields the protein CASSWSSGRGGSLNQPQHF. The chain is built from TRBV6-2 or TRBV6-3 and TRBJ1-5, with a possible D match to TRBD1 (5 bases). The V and J ends lost 4 bases and 3 bases respectively, with 25 bases between them. Germline V lookup: CDR1 MNHEY, CDR2 SVGEGT. This CDR3 comprises 19 residues.

This clonotype was detected only a few times. V gene TRBV5-8 combines with J gene TRBJ1-1, with D maybe TRBD1 (6 bases). V dropped 5 bases and J dropped 11 bases, with 13 bases sitting between them. This CDR3 has 11 residues. The germline gives CDR1 SGHTS, CDR2 YDEGEE. The CDR3 coding sequence is TGTGCCAGCAGGGCGGGACAACGGGCTTTCTTT. Its protein product is CASRAGQRAFF.

CDR3 nucleotide sequence: TGTGCCAGCAGTGGGGGACTAGCGGGAGGGGAGCAGTTCTTC. Amino acid sequence: CASSGGLAGGEQFF. The genes are TRBV2 and TRBJ2-1, with 16 bases identical to TRBD2. With V trimmed by 4 bases and J by 10 bases, 1 base remained unmatched. Germline CDR1 SNHLY, CDR2 FYNNEI. CDR3 length: 14 amino acids.

This clonotype was counted a few times. This chain uses TRBV6-6 with TRBJ2-5, with D unclear. The V end lost 2 bases, the J end lost 4 bases, and 11 bases lay between the germline ends. Germline V lookup: CDR1 MNHNY, CDR2 SVGAGI (reference sequence). CDR3 length: 14 amino acids. The CDR3 is CASSYPADIETQYF. The CDR3 DNA reads as TGTGCCAGCAGTTACCCGGCAGACATAGAGACCCAGTACTTC.

This sequence joins TRBV5-6 and TRBJ1-2, with TRBD1 matching over 7 bases. Germline V lookup: CDR1 SGHDT, CDR2 YYEEEE. The CDR3 is 11 amino acids. The V segment lost 7 bases and the J segment 10 bases; nucleotides outside the gene matches: 7. CDR3 protein: CASGPGTAYTF. The DNA of the CDR3 is TGTGCCAGCGGCCCCGGGACAGCCTACACCTTC. Full variable domain (rest looked up from reference TRBV5-6 and TRBJ1-2): DAGVTQSPTHLIKTRGQQVTLRCSPKSGHDTVSWYQQALGQGPQFIFQYYEEEERQRGNFPDRFSGHQFPNYSSELNVNALLLGDSALYLCASGPGTAYTFGSGTRLTVV.

A few counts support this clonotype. V is TRBV27 and J is TRBJ2-3; 10 nucleotides align to TRBD1. The germline V gene encodes CDR1 MNHEY and CDR2 SMNVEV (reference sequence). The CDR3 consists of 16 residues. With 5 bases clipped from V and 4 bases from J, the junction kept 9 bases outside the gene matches. CDR3 amino acids: CASSEKGTGAADTQYF. In nucleotides, the CDR3 is TGTGCCAGCAGTGAAAAGGGGACAGGGGCGGCAGATACGCAGTATTTT.

The genes are TRBV5-5 and TRBJ1-4, with unresolved D. V gave up 1 base and J gave up 7 bases, with 11 bases separating them. CDR1 SGHKS and CDR2 YYEKEE come from the germline V gene (reference sequence). CDR3 length: 14 residues. This CDR3 reads CASSLLGRSEKLFF. CDR3 nucleotide sequence: TGTGCCAGCAGCTTGTTAGGGAGGAGTGAAAAACTGTTTTTT.

This clonotype was counted between two and nine times. It is unclear where the CDR3 begins or ends on the DNA, so no DNA is shown, and the CDR3 is as TCRdb lists it. This rearrangement joins TRBV6-5 to TRBJ2-1; no check of the table's D call, TRBD1, against the DNA was made. Counting both end residues, the CDR3 totals 16 amino acids. Germline V gene lookup returns CDR1 MNHEY and CDR2 SVGAGI. This CDR3 reads CASISGRAVSYNEQFF.

The gene calls are TRBV5-1 and TRBJ1-1, with D hard to call. Trimming took off 4 bases at V and 6 bases at J, with 10 bases between the two ends. The CDR3 has 12 amino acids. Germline assignment: CDR1 SGHRS and CDR2 YFSETQ. The CDR3 sequence is CASSREHSEAFF. CDR3 nucleotides: TGCGCCAGCAGCCGGGAACACTCTGAAGCTTTCTTT.

This sequence joins TRBV7-9 and TRBJ2-1; 7 bases align to TRBD2. The CDR3 consists of 17 residues. After removal of 2 bases from V and 5 bases from J, the junction contained 12 bases not matched to a gene. CDR1 is SEHNR and CDR2 is FQNEAQ in the germline V gene (reference sequence). The CDR3 region is CASSLSLAADTHNEQFF. CDR3 DNA: TGTGCCAGCAGCTTAAGCCTAGCGGCGGATACACACAATGAGCAGTTCTTC.

This clonotype occurred a few times. The chain joins TRBV5-1 to TRBJ1-4; D is undetermined. Germline values: CDR1 SGHRS, CDR2 YFSETQ. This CDR3 has 15 residues. V lost 2 bases and J lost 0, with 8 bases in between. The chain's CDR3 is CASSLDPATNEKLFF. CDR3 sequence (DNA): TGCGCCAGCAGCTTAGACCCCGCAACTAATGAAAAACTGTTTTTT.